The clone carrying this T cell receptor beta chain was seen repeatedly, ten times or more. Its antigen is still unknown. A patient was excluded if there was uncontrolled infection, other autoimmune disease, pregnancy or lactation. The PBMCs had their origin in 10 ml of fresh peripheral blood. These data are taken from a study of T cells in Graves' hyperthyroidism and ophthalmopathy. Study-level points and caveats: Among clonotypes expanded in thyroid above 0.001, most were also found in blood. Ophthalmopathy got predicted by the model a median about 6.5 months before its onset.

Amplification yielded TCR beta CDR3 regions, with RNA transcripts as the source. The HTBI primer set was used in a first-round RT-PCR of the TCR CDR3. Via MiXCR, TCRdb re-called the multiplex PCR reads, giving one row per CDR3 protein. Among about 260,000 distinct CDR3 sequences, about a sixth were seen once, and the ten largest hold around 30%. Sequenced material: blood. The receptor comes from a woman under 30 with Graves' ophthalmopathy.

CDR3 region: CAISESRKGQASQTF. The DNA for the CDR3 is TGTGCCATCAGTGAGTCGCGCAAGGGACAGGCCAGCCAGACCTTC. J is TRBJ1-2 and V is TRBV10-3; the match to TRBD1 covers 8 bases. The length of the CDR3 is 15 residues. J lost 14 bases, V lost 0 bases, and 14 bases had no gene match. Germline V gene data show CDR1 as ENHRY and CDR2 as SYGVKD.